This T cell receptor (beta chain) was found in a study of T-cell memory formation after mild COVID-19. TCRdb ran MiXCR on the 5' RACE reads and lists one entry per CDR3 protein. The sample has fewer than 500,000 distinct CDR3 sequences, around a quarter seen once. V trimming: 0 bases; J trimming: 1 base; junction bases outside the gene matches: 5. Germline V lookup: CDR1 LGHNA, CDR2 YSLEER. The CDR3 loop spans 17 amino acids. In its sample, this clonotype was seen a few times. The clonotype comes from an adult woman who had mild COVID-19 (a few samples of this study predate the infection). Cell type and time point are not known. This chain connects TRBV4-3 to TRBJ2-3, with 9 positions matching TRBD2. What was sequenced was PBMCs or a T cell subset sorted from them (not recorded which). The chain's CDR3 is CASSQDVASGGTDTQYF. CDR3 DNA: TGCGCCAGCAGCCAAGACGTAGCTAGCGGGGGCACAGATACGCAGTATTTT.